This TCR beta chain originates from a study of pediatric ulcerative colitis (dated by TCRdb to between 2019 and 2020). Notes on the research overall: Of the ulcerative colitis patients, about 7 had pancolitis and two had left-sided colitis, and histology in every patient was consistent with ulcerative colitis. Fewer than 10 newly diagnosed, treatment-naive pediatric ulcerative colitis patients and a few non-IBD control children each provided paired blood and rectal samples. The Pediatric Ulcerative Colitis Activity Index classified a couple of patients as having mild disease, four as having moderate disease and three as having acute severe colitis.

No immunosuppressive medication had been given to the ulcerative colitis patients before the diagnostic colonoscopy. A blood sample was obtained concurrently with the colonoscopy. The Wizard kit (Promega) was used to extract genomic DNA from the blood and intestinal samples. Using the immunoSEQ TRB Survey service, rearranged CDR3 beta regions were amplified from genomic DNA with multiplex V and J primers. To keep depth equal across samples, survey-level sequencing depth of up to 500,000 reads per sample was applied. The libraries were purified, combined into pools and sequenced with Illumina technology. The original methods were these. Productive clonality, sample overlap, pairwise scatters, CDR3 beta length, V/D/J gene usage and productiveness were all assessed with the immunoSEQ online tools. Calculated diversity was the number of unique rearrangements divided by total templates times 100; Shannon and Simpson indices were also computed. Principal component analysis used the R prcomp function and ggbiplot package on Z-score normalized data. Morisita's index was used to measure clonal overlap between blood and rectum within each subject. As stored in TCRdb, this immuneACCESS dataset retains in-frame rearrangements with V and J assigned. A fraction of the clones does not appear; measured against another copy, unresolved V genes explain less than half of the discrepancy, and the remainder lacks a known reason. V, J and clone size were drawn from that table, and D and trimming were deduced from the DNA. This sample lists tens of thousands of clones; approximately 82% were detected once. In total, the top ten clones hold 20% to 25% of the sample.

Beyond this particular receptor, the publication reports: The healthy control group was small, with only four individuals. Because repertoires were derived from total lymphocyte DNA, patterns in rare subsets such as regulatory T cells may not have been reflected. Significantly higher autologous blood-rectal clonal overlap was found in ulcerative colitis patients than in controls, which suggested increased T cell trafficking to inflamed tissue. For technical reasons, the blood samples of a couple of patients yielded substantially fewer templates, so those samples were excluded from the blood-rectal overlap analysis. A couple of rectal CDR3 clonotypes turned up in every ulcerative colitis patient but in none of the controls. Features of the rectal repertoire distinguished controls, mild-moderate colitis patients and acute severe colitis patients, and in acute severe colitis, rectal diversity was reduced because of clonal expansions.

Measured from the cysteine to the phenylalanine, the CDR3 is 13 residues long. The only DNA kept is the CDR3, 39 bases in frame from the first base. V loses 4 bases of germline sequence and J loses 2 bases, and the interval between the two ends is 7 bases. Sequences ENHRY (CDR1) and SYGVKD (CDR2) are obtained from the germline V gene. This clone was recorded once. The clone's antigen remains unknown. No base-level quality is on record; no much larger clone is a single base apart. This receptor was taken from a girl aged 5-17 years with moderate ulcerative colitis. The sequence is built from TRBV10-3 and TRBJ2-3; TRBD1 is possibly the D segment (6 matching bases). What was sequenced was blood. The DNA reads TGTGCCATCAGTGGGACAGCCACAGATACGCAGTATTTT. Translated, this gives CAISGTATDTQYF.